This TCR beta chain was identified in a study of blood T cell repertoires in COVID-19. Study overall: Italy, Spain and the United States were the sources of the convalescent and acute COVID-19 samples.

Source study methods: For nucleated cells, counts were estimated from reference gene primer amplification. The table came from immunoSEQ multiplex PCR; TCRdb's copy has only in-frame clones and leaves some out. V, J and clone size reflect that table, while D and trimming were determined from the DNA. The sample lists about 330,000 clones; around 86% were seen once. The V segment lost 5 bases and the J segment 1 base; nucleotides outside the gene matches: 6. Germline V gene lookup returns CDR1 SGHVS and CDR2 FQNEAQ. This CDR3 is 15 amino acids long. This clone was seen more than once but under ten times.

Sequencing was done on a sample of peripheral blood. The rearrangement links TRBV7-8 to TRBJ2-5, with TRBD2 identical over 8 bases. The clonotype comes from a woman between 50 and 59 years old with acute or convalescent COVID-19. CDR3 region: CASSRGRGAQETQYF. CDR3 nucleotides: TGTGCCAGCAGCCGCGGGCGGGGGGCCCAAGAGACCCAGTACTTC. Full variable domain (missing parts from reference TRBV7-8 and TRBJ2-5): GAGVSQSPRYKVAKRGQDVALRCDPISGHVSLFWYQQALGQGPEFLTYFQNEAQLDKSGLPSDRFFAERPEGSVSTLKIQRTQQEDSAVYLCASSRGRGAQETQYFGPGTRLLVL.